These 14 T cell receptor beta chains share one sample of origin, sequenced in a study of blood T cell repertoires in COVID-19. Assay: immunoSEQ multiplex PCR; the TCRdb copy retains only in-frame clones and omits some. The repertoire holds around 53,000 clones, with more than 75% as singletons. The sample consisted of peripheral blood. The source of these receptors is a man aged 45-65 years with active or convalescent COVID-19.

The CDR3 DNA is TGCGCCAGCAGCTCACTTCAGGGTGCTGACACTGAAGCTTTCTTT. Its protein is CASSSLQGADTEAFF. The V and J genes are TRBV5-1 and TRBJ1-1; D is perhaps TRBD1 (5 bases). V lost 3 bases and J lost 3, with 15 bases in between. Per germline, CDR1 SGHRS and CDR2 YFSETQ. The CDR3 length is 15 residues.

The V and J genes are TRBV19 and TRBJ1-5; tentative D call: TRBD1 (6 bases). CDR1 and CDR2 (germline): LNHDA, SQIVND (reference sequence). This CDR3 has 16 residues. Trimming cost V 5 bases and J 4 bases, with 18 bases left between them. The CDR3 DNA is TGTGCCAGTAGTCAATCTTCAGGGGTTGGTAATCAGCCCCAGCATTTT. This encodes CASSQSSGVGNQPQHF. Full variable domain (remainder filled in from reference TRBV19 and TRBJ1-5): DGGITQSPKYLFRKEGQNVTLSCEQNLNHDAMYWYRQDPGQGLRLIYYSQIVNDFQKGDIAEGYSVSREKKESFPLTVTSAQKNPTAFYLCASSQSSGVGNQPQHFGDGTRLSIL.

The chain carries TRBV7-2 and TRBJ2-5, with a possible D match to TRBD1 (6 bases). V lost 3 bases, J lost 0 bases, and 11 bases lay in between. This CDR3 has 15 residues. Germline V gene sequence: CDR1 SGHTA, CDR2 FQGNSA. CDR3 amino acids: CASSLGTPYQETQYF. The CDR3 bases are TGTGCCAGCAGCTTGGGGACACCGTACCAAGAGACCCAGTACTTC.

This clone has more than one count but fewer than ten. V and J are TRBV19 and TRBJ1-5; 9 bases are a match to TRBD1. This CDR3 spans 16 amino acids. After removal of 4 bases from V and 9 bases from J, the junction contained 13 bases not matched to a gene. Per germline, CDR1 LNHDA and CDR2 SQIVND (reference sequence). The CDR3 spells CASSTPTGGSLGPQHF. Written as DNA, the CDR3 is TGTGCCAGTAGTACTCCGACAGGGGGTTCTTTGGGGCCCCAGCATTTT. Variable domain in full (rest from reference TRBV19 and TRBJ1-5): DGGITQSPKYLFRKEGQNVTLSCEQNLNHDAMYWYRQDPGQGLRLIYYSQIVNDFQKGDIAEGYSVSREKKESFPLTVTSAQKNPTAFYLCASSTPTGGSLGPQHFGDGTRLSIL.

There are a few counts of this clone. This chain uses TRBV29-1 with TRBJ1-1; D remains ambiguous. Trimming cost V 5 bases and J 0 bases, with 10 bases left between them. This CDR3 contains 13 residues. Germline V lookup: CDR1 SQVTM, CDR2 ANQGSEA. The DNA of the CDR3 is TGCAGCGTTTCCCGGACTGTGAACACTGAAGCTTTCTTT. Encoded protein: CSVSRTVNTEAFF. The complete variable domain, with remaining parts taken from reference TRBV29-1 and TRBJ1-1, reads SAVISQKPSRDICQRGTSLTIQCQVDSQVTMMFWYRQQPGQSLTLIATANQGSEATYESGFVIDKFPISRPNLTFSTLTVSNMSPEDSSIYLCSVSRTVNTEAFFGQGTRLTVV.

The rearrangement links TRBV11-2 to TRBJ2-3; possibly TRBD1 for D (7 bases). This CDR3 has 14 residues. The V gene lost 5 bases and the J gene lost 5 bases, with 14 bases spanning the gap. Germline CDR1 and CDR2: SGHAT and FQNNGV. The CDR3 DNA follows: TGTGCCAGCAGCCCAGGGGGGAGTAGAGATACGCAGTATTTT. It translates to CASSPGGSRDTQYF.

The chain couples TRBV7-9 to TRBJ1-3; unclear D gene. Trimming took 7 bases from V and 7 from J, leaving 14 bases between them. The CDR3 consists of 13 residues. The V gene's germline CDR1 is SEHNR and CDR2 FQNEAQ (reference sequence). The CDR3 nucleotides read TGTGCCAGCAAGAGAGGTATCCGGAACACCATATATTTT. It is translated as CASKRGIRNTIYF.

J is TRBJ2-7 and V is TRBV5-6, with D unclear. V lost 1 base and J 1 base, leaving 12 bases between the germline ends. CDR1 and CDR2 (germline): SGHDT, YYEEEE. CDR3 length: 15 amino acids. DNA of the CDR3: TGTGCCAGCAGCTTGATAGCCCTGCTTTCCTACGAGCAGTACTTC. Translation gives CASSLIALLSYEQYF.

The V gene is TRBV9, the J gene TRBJ1-5, with a weak D call TRBD1 (5 bases). This CDR3 is 13 amino acids long. From germline, CDR1 is SGDLS and CDR2 YYNGEE. V dropped 3 bases and J dropped 6 bases, with 10 bases sitting between them. CDR3 nucleotide sequence: TGTGCCAGCAGCGCTGGGGGGACTCAGCCCCAGCATTTT. Encoded protein: CASSAGGTQPQHF.

This clone was counted between two and nine times. This chain uses TRBV5-5 with TRBJ2-7; a possible D gene is TRBD2 (6 bases). V lost 5 bases to trimming and J lost 3 bases, with 18 bases between them. The CDR3 extends over 15 amino acids. The V gene's germline CDR1 is SGHKS and CDR2 YYEKEE (reference sequence). CDR3 amino acids: CASRSSSETVYEQYF. DNA of the CDR3: TGTGCCAGCAGATCATCTAGCGAGACTGTCTACGAGCAGTACTTC.

The chain joins TRBV29-1 to TRBJ2-7; 8 bases are shared with TRBD1. After removal of 7 bases from V and 0 bases from J, the junction contained 8 bases not matched to a gene. Germline V CDR1 and CDR2: SQVTM, ANQGSEA. This CDR3 has 14 residues. CDR3: CSASGQGLSYEQYF. The CDR3 nucleotides read TGCAGCGCCAGTGGACAGGGCCTCTCCTACGAGCAGTACTTC.

The CDR3 spells CASSDLQGMNSQPQHF. The CDR3 DNA reads TGTGCCAGCAGTGACCTCCAGGGAATGAATAGTCAGCCCCAGCATTTT. The rearrangement links TRBV6-1 to TRBJ1-5; a possible D gene is TRBD1 (5 bases). The V end lost 3 bases, the J end lost 6 bases, and 18 bases lay between the germline ends. CDR1 is MNHNS and CDR2 is SASEGT in the germline V gene. The CDR3 sequence is 16 residues long.

The chain carries TRBV9 and TRBJ1-2; possible D gene TRBD1, 5 bases. This CDR3 is built from 15 residues. V lost 0 bases and J 6 bases, leaving 15 bases between the germline ends. Germline-derived CDR1 and CDR2 are SGDLS and YYNGEE. The CDR3 coding sequence is TGTGCCAGCAGCGTAGGGATAGGGGTAGGGGATGGCTACACCTTC. Encoded protein: CASSVGIGVGDGYTF.

The V call is TRBV29-1, the J call TRBJ2-3, with 11 bases identical to TRBD2. Germline V lookup: CDR1 SQVTM, CDR2 ANQGSEA. This CDR3 is built from 13 residues. The junction had 8 bases not matched to a gene; V was cut back by 7 bases and J by 8 bases. CDR3 DNA sequence: TGCAGCGCCACTAGCGGGAGAACTCCTACGCAGTATTTT. It encodes CSATSGRTPTQYF.